This TCR beta chain was sequenced in a study of T cells expressing NK-cell markers. On the study more broadly: Sorted CD3+CD56-NKG2C+, CD3+CD56+NKG2C- and CD3+CD56+NKG2C+ T cells were the source of the TCR beta repertoires. Just one sequenced donor of eight was HCMV-seronegative, while seven were seropositive. Study-wide points: Top CD8+ clonotypes included the dominant CD3+CD56+NKG2C+ clonotypes in 5 to 7 donors.

As concerns this clonotype: Its antigen is as yet unknown.

A 5'RACE template switching approach incorporating UMIs was used to make TCR beta cDNA. With the 5' RACE reads reprocessed, TCRdb shows one record per CDR3 protein and no DNA. Its listing shows a few hundred thousand distinct CDR3 sequences. The CDR3 spans 15 residues. This clonotype was obtained from a man between 18 and 69 years old in good health. This chain joins TRBV12-3 or TRBV12-4 and TRBJ1-3; there is no DNA to check the TCRdb D call of TRBD1. Sequenced: blood T cells: a sorted CD56 or NKG2C T cell subset, CD4+ or CD8+ T cells, or bulk PBMC T cells (not recorded which). This chain's CDR3 is CASSFGTAGGNTIYF.